The TCR beta chain described here comes from a study of blood T cell repertoires in COVID-19 (TCRdb year 2020). The study in broad terms: The collaborator samples originated in the United States, Italy and Spain and spanned the acute and convalescent phases of COVID-19. Sample metadata almost always included a de-identified subject ID, COVID-19 status, age in years and sex. The repertoires were made available in a free public database intended to serve as a resource for research on the immune response to SARS-CoV-2. The dataset comprised deeply sampled blood TCRbeta repertoires from subjects exposed to, actively infected with, or recovered from COVID-19. Samples were obtained from the ongoing ImmuneRACE study (first 160 participants) and from over a thousand subjects provided by 6 global collaborators. Where available, HLA class I and class II types were obtained from metadata supplied by the sample provider rather than from assay-based typing. The prospective study material was composed of cDNA or gDNA derived from T cells, B-cell-depleted T cells, or PBMCs. General conclusions and limits of the study: Clinical and demographic metadata were provided uncurated, with the amount varying by source and participant.

After removal of 10 bases from V and 3 bases from J, the junction retains 2 bases not matched to a gene. Sequences ENHRY (CDR1) and SYGVKD (CDR2) are obtained from the germline V gene. The CDR3, cysteine through phenylalanine, is 12 amino acids long. Only the CDR3 portion is preserved as DNA: 36 bases, with reading frame beginning at the first base. In the prospective study, participants were about 18 to 100 years old, resided in fewer than 25 geographic areas of the United States, and were enrolled through a virtual design. In the prospective study, participants were assigned to cohorts based on the clinical history participants reported in a screening survey and a study questionnaire. Exposed participants were defined as having been in contact with someone with a PCR-confirmed or clinician-diagnosed COVID-19 case within 2 weeks of study entry. In the prospective study, mobile phlebotomists collected whole blood, serum and a nasopharyngeal or oropharyngeal swab from each participant. Participants in the prospective study had the option to provide additional blood draws and questionnaires over a roughly 2-month period. Blood samples from the prospective study were shipped frozen or at room temperature prior to DNA extraction.

As concerns this clone: Its antigen has not been determined. Base qualities are not at hand, and no much larger clone is one base apart.

TCRbeta CDR3 regions were amplified from genomic DNA using the immunoSEQ Assay, a bias-controlled multiplex PCR. On the study's bioinformatics: Nucleated cell counts per sample were estimated from amplification of reference gene primers within the assay. To quantify the absolute abundance of each unique TCRbeta CDR3 rearrangement, sequence reads were collapsed and filtered. For each sample, productive Simpson clonality was calculated as the square root of Simpson's diversity index across productive rearrangements. As stored in TCRdb, this immuneACCESS dataset retains in-frame rearrangements with V and J assigned. A fraction of the clones does not appear; measured against another copy, unresolved V genes explain less than half of the discrepancy, and the remainder lacks a known reason. The DNA was the basis for D and trimming; V, J and clone size are from that table. The sample profile shows 280,000 or so clones; approximately 89% of them were found once. Of the sample, roughly 2.8% is held by the ten largest clones.

The sample consisted of PBMCs or T cells enriched from blood (not recorded which). Recombination connected TRBV10-3 to TRBJ1-2, with 10 bases in between that match TRBD1. The TCR comes from a woman in her fifties or sixties who had been exposed to COVID-19. The DNA is as follows: TGTGCCACTGGGACAGGGGACTATGGCTACACCTTC. Translated, it reads CATGTGDYGYTF.